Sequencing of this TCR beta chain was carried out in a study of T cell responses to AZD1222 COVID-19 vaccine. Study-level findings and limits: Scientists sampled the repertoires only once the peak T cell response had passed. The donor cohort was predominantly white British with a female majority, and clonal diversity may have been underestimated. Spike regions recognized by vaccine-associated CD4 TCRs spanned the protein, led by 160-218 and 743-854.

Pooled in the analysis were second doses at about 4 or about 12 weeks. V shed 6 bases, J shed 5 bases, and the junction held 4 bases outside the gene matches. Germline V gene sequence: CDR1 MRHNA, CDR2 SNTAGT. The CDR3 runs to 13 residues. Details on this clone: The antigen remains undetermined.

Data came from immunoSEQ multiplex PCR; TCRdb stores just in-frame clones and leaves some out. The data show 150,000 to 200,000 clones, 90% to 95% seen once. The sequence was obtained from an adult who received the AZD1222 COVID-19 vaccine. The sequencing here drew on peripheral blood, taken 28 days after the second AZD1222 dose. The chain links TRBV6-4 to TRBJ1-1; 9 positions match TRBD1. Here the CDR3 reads CASRTTGGTEAFF. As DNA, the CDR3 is TGTGCCAGCAGAACGACAGGGGGAACTGAAGCTTTCTTT.